This T cell receptor beta chain was captured in a study of cytomegalovirus exposure and HLA in healthy donors. Donors consisted of healthy bone marrow donors. General study results and limits: Among donors in an Asian-associated ancestry cluster, a later analysis reportedly found fewer N-insertions than the roughly 700-donor mean.

PCR involved 60 Vbeta and 13 Jbeta primers. The protocol was immunoSEQ multiplex PCR, while the TCRdb copy is restricted to in-frame clones and leaves out a portion. The sample lists around 100,000 clones, about 80% occurring once. Regarding this clone: What it binds is not known.

Sequencing input: PBMCs. The receptor comes from a woman aged 18-29 years in good health and CMV-seropositive.

CDR3 sequence reads: CASSPWTDMNTEAFF. Here the CDR3 DNA reads TGTGCCAGCAGTCCTTGGACAGACATGAACACTGAAGCTTTCTTT. The chain has TRBV6-1 and TRBJ1-1; tentatively, D is TRBD1 (6 bases). The CDR3 length is 15 residues. The V gene lost 5 bases and the J gene lost 0 bases, with 13 bases spanning the gap. Germline V gene sequence: CDR1 MNHNS, CDR2 SASEGT.